This T cell receptor (beta chain) was sequenced during a study of identical twins (TCRdb year 2016). Study-level background: To test whether fetal clonotypes persist, the study used deep sequencing on TCR alpha and beta repertoires from monozygotic twins, unrelated adults of various ages, and cord blood. To rule out contamination, replicate twin experiments were performed at different times with different library preparation protocols. On the study overall, not on this receptor specifically: Invariant T cells such as MAIT and iNKT could partly confound zero-insertion analyses, though diverse VJ usage argued against this for most clonotypes. Abundant cord blood beta clonotypes had fewer insertions, young adult naive repertoires showed a similar but weaker trend, and memory repertoires showed no such trend. Because the same donors could not be followed over many years, conclusions were based on cross-sectional statistical analysis. Out-of-frame TCR alpha sharing in monozygotic twins was systematically underestimated by recombination models, whereas sharing between unrelated individuals was in agreement with the recombination models. Compared with coincidental sharing between unrelated individuals, out-of-frame TCR alpha sequences shared between twins showed an excess of sequences with low generation probability. Excess twin sharing in beta out-of-frame sequences was weaker because fewer shared sequences lowered the signal-to-noise ratio.

Notes on this clonotype: What antigen it recognizes has not been identified. Base quality data are lacking; no much larger clone is found one base away.

The library was made by 5' RACE. Sequenced on an Illumina HiSeq 2000. Template switching added a universal primer binding site, and the final cDNA carried a unique molecular identifier that allowed TCR cDNA molecules to be counted accurately. Specific primers in the conserved constant-segment region were used to synthesize first-strand cDNA for the TCR alpha and beta chains. Each cDNA library was double barcoded, with a SMART-Mk sample barcode plus Illumina barcodes, to control for contamination. TruSeq adapter sequences and Illumina sample barcodes were added in two successive PCR steps. The TCR alpha and beta cDNA libraries were sequenced on the Illumina HiSeq platform using custom primers. The authors' pipeline ran thus. MiGEC processed the raw reads to extract unique molecular identifiers, while MiXCR was used to determine the CDR3 positions. Recombination models were inferred per individual with the repgenHMM and IGoR tools using an EM algorithm. Shared clonotype analysis was performed with the tcR package in R, normalizing sharing by the product of cloneset sizes. To study raw recombination free of thymic and clonal selection effects, out-of-frame nonproductive sequences were analyzed. Clones were called with MiXCR by TCRdb after fastp trimmed the public reads at Q25, and only in-frame beta chains were retained. One record per CDR3 amino acid sequence lists the most common genes and DNA. The V and J calls come from TCRdb's annotation, not from the publication. The sample table lists hundreds of thousands of distinct CDR3 sequences, less than 9% of them with a count of one. Together, the top ten hold over 1.5% of the sample.

The CDR3 has 17 amino acids, counting the end cysteine and phenylalanine. This entry keeps only the CDR3 DNA: 51 bases, framed from base 1. V and J are trimmed by 5 bases and 0 bases, and the gene matches miss 10 bases of the junction. Every donor in the study was a healthy Caucasian. The twin cohort consisted of three pairs of female monozygotic twins, all aged 18 to 29 years. The RNA used for TCR libraries was isolated from peripheral blood mononuclear cells. These data were likewise used in another study, on yellow fever vaccine responses in identical twins. In that second paper, the authors write: The authors reported that the T cell response to vaccination in identical twins appeared partly convergent and partly personalized. The study precisely tracked vaccine-responding T cell clones in identical twins.

This chain is built from TRBV12-3 or TRBV12-4 and TRBJ2-1; TRBD1 aligns with 7 central bases. This clonotype was obtained from a woman under 30 in good health. The sequenced material came from PBMCs. The bases read TGTGCCAGCAGTCAGTGGCCGGACAGGACCTCCTACAATGAGCAGTTCTTC. This codes for CASSQWPDRTSYNEQFF.